This T cell receptor (beta chain) was identified in a study of T-cell reconstitution after alpha-beta-depleted transplantation in children. The TCRbeta library was prepared with unique molecular identifiers. TCRdb re-derived calls from the PCR reads in MiXCR, one entry per CDR3 protein. The table has hundreds of thousands of distinct CDR3 sequences, 6.5% to 9% seen once. This CDR3 is built from 13 residues. The V gene lost 2 bases and the J gene lost 7 bases, with 11 bases spanning the gap. Germline V gene sequence: CDR1 SGHVS, CDR2 FNYEAQ. At least ten counts were recorded for this clonotype. The gene calls are TRBV7-6 and TRBJ2-5; D remains ambiguous. This clonotype was sampled from a male patient younger than 18 who had a stem cell transplant for acute lymphoblastic leukemia, so the T cells may come from the graft donor. The specimen comprised PBMCs, mostly from graft donor cells, sampled 180 days after TCRalphabeta/CD19-depleted stem cell transplant. The CDR3 sequence is CASSLIGRRTQYF. The CDR3 DNA reads TGTGCCAGCAGCTTAATAGGGCGACGGACCCAGTACTTC.